These 32 T cell receptor beta chains came from one sample sequenced in a study of early stage breast cancer tumors. The table came from immunoSEQ multiplex PCR; TCRdb's copy has only in-frame clones and leaves some out. This sample has fewer than 15,000 clones, with approximately 84% found just once. The sample was normal breast tissue next to the tumor. The receptors come from a person in their thirties with breast cancer.

J is TRBJ2-7 and V is TRBV18; tentative D call: TRBD2 (6 bases). The germline V gene has CDR1 KGHSH and CDR2 LQKENI. This CDR3 has 14 residues. V lost 2 bases and J lost 5, with 13 bases in between. The CDR3 region is CASSPRRERDEQYF. The CDR3 region has the DNA TGTGCCAGCTCACCAAGGAGGGAGCGCGACGAGCAGTACTTC.

This clone was observed a few times. The chain joins TRBV2 to TRBJ2-5; D might be TRBD1 (6 bases). Trimming shortened V by 10 bases and J by 5 bases, and 14 bases separated the two germline ends. The length of the CDR3 is 12 residues. Germline V CDR1 and CDR2: SNHLY, FYNNEI. In DNA form, the CDR3 reads TGTGCCACCGCCAGGGGATCGGAGACCCAGTACTTC. Amino acids: CATARGSETQYF.

The chain uses TRBV5-1 and TRBJ2-7, with D uncertain. CDR1 and CDR2 (germline): SGHRS, YFSETQ. Between the trimmed V and J ends, which lost 0 bases and 6 bases, there was a span of 4 bases. This CDR3 is 11 amino acids long. The CDR3 loop reads CASSLVGEQYF. The CDR3 coding sequence is TGCGCCAGCAGCTTGGTCGGCGAGCAGTACTTC.

The V and J genes are TRBV5-1 and TRBJ2-7; 7 nucleotides match TRBD1. Germline CDR1 is SGHRS and CDR2 is YFSETQ. The CDR3 consists of 15 residues. V was pared by 2 bases and J by 4 bases, with 9 bases of the junction left unmatched. The CDR3 DNA is TGCGCCAGCAGCTTATCCCCCGGGACAGATTACGAGCAGTACTTC. As protein: CASSLSPGTDYEQYF.

This clone appeared a few times. The genes are TRBV27 and TRBJ1-1; TRBD1 aligns across 9 bases. The V segment lost 3 bases and the J segment 4 bases; nucleotides outside the gene matches: 3. This CDR3 region has 14 residues. Germline values: CDR1 MNHEY, CDR2 SMNVEV (reference sequence). As DNA, the CDR3 is TGTGCCAGCAGTTTCCGGGACAGGGTCACTGAAGCTTTCTTT. As protein: CASSFRDRVTEAFF.

This sequence joins TRBV13 and TRBJ1-1; D gene uncertain. This CDR3 spans 15 amino acids. The V gene's germline CDR1 is PRHDT and CDR2 FYEKMQ (reference sequence). V was trimmed by 1 base and J by 4 bases, leaving 13 bases between them. CDR3 loop: CASSLVRSLGTEAFF. Written as DNA, the CDR3 is TGTGCCAGCAGCTTAGTCAGGAGTTTGGGCACTGAAGCTTTCTTT.

This chain links TRBV7-6 with TRBJ1-5, with D maybe TRBD1 (5 bases). Germline V gene lookup returns CDR1 SGHVS and CDR2 FNYEAQ. The CDR3 spans 16 residues. V was shortened by 1 base and J by 2 bases, with 12 bases between the two germline ends. The DNA of the CDR3 is TGTGCCAGCAGCTTAGAAGACGGGGACCGCAATCAGCCCCAGCATTTT. Translation: CASSLEDGDRNQPQHF.

The V gene is TRBV19, the J gene TRBJ1-4, with TRBD1 identical over 10 bases. The J segment lost 8 bases and the V segment lost 3 bases, leaving 9 bases of the junction unmatched. The germline CDR1 and CDR2 sequences are LNHDA and SQIVND (reference sequence). This CDR3 has 16 amino acids. For the CDR3, the DNA is TGTGCCAGTAGTATGGTGCCGGGACAGGGGAACGAAAAACTGTTTTTT. Residues: CASSMVPGQGNEKLFF.

V gene TRBV28 combines with J gene TRBJ1-1; TRBD1 matches 7 bases. Germline trimming cut 4 bases from V and 3 bases from J; bases unmatched to any gene: 8. CDR1 is MDHEN and CDR2 is SYDVKM in the germline V gene. There are 15 residues in the CDR3. CDR3 loop: CASSYPQGLDTEAFF. CDR3 in DNA: TGTGCCAGCAGTTACCCACAGGGGTTGGACACTGAAGCTTTCTTT.

The chain combines TRBV5-1 with TRBJ1-5, with 7 bases aligning to TRBD1. The trim removed 2 bases at V and 0 bases at J, leaving 8 bases unmatched. Germline CDR1 SGHRS, CDR2 YFSETQ. The CDR3 sequence is 17 residues long. CDR3 sequence (DNA): TGCGCCAGCAGCTTAGTTGATGAGGGGGCTAGCAATCAGCCCCAGCATTTT. Protein product: CASSLVDEGASNQPQHF.

This CDR3 reads CASGRGVDDYGYTF. The CDR3 coding sequence is TGTGCCAGCGGTCGGGGGGTAGACGACTATGGCTACACCTTC. The chain employs TRBV2 and TRBJ1-2; maybe TRBD1 (5 bases). Germline lookup yields CDR1 SNHLY and CDR2 FYNNEI. V was clipped by 8 bases and J by 3 bases, with 16 bases between them. This CDR3 is 14 amino acids long. The variable domain in full, with the rest retrieved from reference TRBV2 and TRBJ1-2, is EPEVTQTPSHQVTQMGQEVILRCVPISNHLYFYWYRQILGQKVEFLVSFYNNEISEKSEIFDDQFSVERPDGSNFTLKIRSTKLEDSAMYFCASGRGVDDYGYTFGSGTRLTVV.

The rearrangement uses TRBV13 and TRBJ1-2; D is unresolved. The CDR3 length is 15 residues. Trimming shortened V by 0 bases and J by 2 bases, and 10 bases separated the two germline ends. The germline gives CDR1 PRHDT, CDR2 FYEKMQ (reference sequence). The CDR3 protein is CASSLGLGENYGYTF. DNA for the CDR3: TGTGCCAGCAGCTTAGGATTGGGCGAAAACTATGGCTACACCTTC. The entire variable domain, with the rest obtained from reference TRBV13 and TRBJ1-2, is as follows: AAGVIQSPRHLIKEKRETATLKCYPIPRHDTVYWYQQGPGQDPQFLISFYEKMQSDKGSIPDRFSAQQFSDYHSELNMSSLELGDSALYFCASSLGLGENYGYTFGSGTRLTVV.

V gene TRBV7-2 combines with J gene TRBJ2-7; D gene unclear. This CDR3 has 12 residues. CDR1 and CDR2 from the germline V gene are SGHTA and FQGNSA. V was clipped by 5 bases and J by 0 bases, with 5 bases between them. CDR3 in amino acids: CASSPNSYEQYF. The CDR3 nucleotides are TGTGCCAGCAGCCCCAACTCCTACGAGCAGTACTTC.

The chain uses TRBV6-4 and TRBJ2-2, with D possibly being TRBD2 (6 bases). Trimming took off 4 bases at V and 6 bases at J, with 9 bases between the two ends. The CDR3 is 13 amino acids. From germline, CDR1 is MRHNA and CDR2 SNTAGT. DNA for the CDR3: TGTGCCAGCAGTGCCAGGGAGGCCGGGGAGCTGTTTTTT. Its translation: CASSAREAGELFF.

V is TRBV30 and J is TRBJ2-7, with 8 bases fitting TRBD2. V gave up 5 bases and J gave up 5 bases; unmatched junction bases: 11. This CDR3 comprises 14 residues. Germline CDR1 GTSNPN, CDR2 SVGIG (reference sequence). CDR3 in amino acids: CAWGRFGLAHEQYF. CDR3 nucleotide sequence: TGTGCCTGGGGCCGGTTCGGACTAGCCCACGAGCAGTACTTC.

The CDR3 loop is CASSPEDRPNYGYTF. The CDR3 coding sequence is TGTGCCAGCAGCCCCGAGGACAGGCCTAACTATGGCTACACCTTC. The rearrangement uses TRBV7-9 and TRBJ1-2; 7 bases align to TRBD1. The V and J ends lost 5 bases and 0 bases, in that order; junction bases with no gene match: 6. This CDR3 spans 15 amino acids. Germline loops: CDR1 SEHNR, CDR2 FQNEAQ (reference sequence). Variable domain in full (rest from reference TRBV7-9 and TRBJ1-2): DTGVSQNPRHKITKRGQNVTFRCDPISEHNRLYWYRQTLGQGPEFLTYFQNEAQLEKSRLLSDRFSAERPKGSFSTLEIQRTEQGDSAMYLCASSPEDRPNYGYTFGSGTRLTVV.

This clone was recorded once. The rearrangement joins TRBV18 to TRBJ2-3; no firm D call. The germline V gene has CDR1 KGHSH and CDR2 LQKENI. With 5 bases removed from V and 0 bases from J, the gap between germline ends came to 9 bases. This CDR3 contains 14 residues. The CDR3 DNA sequence: TGTGCCAGCTCATCCGGGTCTAGCACAGATACGCAGTATTTT. Its protein product is CASSSGSSTDTQYF.

The genes are TRBV30 and TRBJ1-3; TRBD1 aligns across 7 bases. Trimming cost V 0 bases and J 4 bases; bases outside gene matches: 3. Germline V gene data show CDR1 as GTSNPN and CDR2 as SVGIG (reference sequence). The CDR3 has 14 amino acids. DNA for the CDR3: TGTGCCTGGAGTGTTTGGGACAGCGGAAACACCATATATTTT. This codes for CAWSVWDSGNTIYF.

The rearrangement joins TRBV6-5 to TRBJ1-3; no clear D. The CDR3 is 15 residues long. CDR1 MNHEY and CDR2 SVGAGI come from the germline V gene. V shed 3 bases and J shed 0 bases, with 9 bases lying between them. Here the CDR3 reads CASSYALTSGNTIYF. CDR3 DNA sequence: TGTGCCAGCAGTTATGCCCTTACCTCTGGAAACACCATATATTTT.

This rearrangement joins TRBV27 to TRBJ2-1; D tentatively reads TRBD1 or TRBD2 (5 bases each). Looked up from germline, CDR1 is MNHEY and CDR2 is SMNVEV (reference sequence). This CDR3 has 12 residues. Trimming removed 3 bases at V and 8 bases at J, with 8 bases between. The CDR3 spells CASSFLGDEQFF. Here the CDR3 DNA reads TGTGCCAGCAGTTTTCTGGGGGATGAGCAGTTCTTC.

The genes are TRBV5-5 and TRBJ2-1, with 11 bases aligning to TRBD1. The CDR3 has 16 residues. In germline, CDR1 is SGHKS, CDR2 YYEKEE (reference sequence). J was trimmed by 8 bases and V by 2 bases; bases with no gene match: 9. CDR3: CASSFAWDRGFDEQFF. The CDR3 region has the DNA TGTGCCAGCAGCTTTGCTTGGGACAGGGGGTTCGATGAGCAGTTCTTC.

The chain combines TRBV7-2 with TRBJ2-5; perhaps D is TRBD1 or TRBD2 (5 bases each). Trimming removed 2 bases from V and 4 bases from J, with 11 bases in between. The CDR3 covers 14 residues. From germline, CDR1 is SGHTA and CDR2 FQGNSA. CDR3 region: CASSLPRDVETQYF. Written as DNA, the CDR3 is TGTGCCAGCAGCTTACCCCGGGACGTAGAGACCCAGTACTTC.

This clone is a singleton in its sample. The rearrangement joins TRBV7-9 to TRBJ1-1; TRBD1 might be the D (6 bases). This CDR3 spans 13 amino acids. Per the germline V gene, CDR1 is SEHNR and CDR2 is FQNEAQ (reference sequence). Trimming removed 11 bases from V and 1 base from J, with 14 bases in between. CDR3 coding DNA: TGTGCCTCTCTAGACAGGAGGAACACTGAAGCTTTCTTT. Its protein is CASLDRRNTEAFF.

This clone was detected once. The gene calls are TRBV6-4 and TRBJ2-2; D perhaps matches TRBD2 (5 bases). The V and J ends lost 3 bases and 5 bases respectively, with 13 bases between them. Germline V gene sequence: CDR1 MRHNA, CDR2 SNTAGT. CDR3 size: 15 residues. CDR3 sequence reads: CASSEEAGGTGELFF. CDR3 nucleotide sequence: TGTGCCAGCAGTGAGGAGGCAGGTGGGACCGGGGAGCTGTTTTTT.

The V gene is TRBV11-2, the J gene TRBJ1-3, with 7 bases that match TRBD1. The CDR3 has 19 amino acids. V gave up 2 bases and J gave up 4 bases; unmatched junction bases: 17. Germline V gene data show CDR1 as SGHAT and CDR2 as FQNNGV. CDR3 in amino acids: CASSLRSLPEGAGGNTIYF. As DNA, the CDR3 is TGTGCCAGCAGCTTAAGATCCCTACCCGAGGGGGCTGGCGGAAACACCATATATTTT.

This clone was picked up a small number of times. The chain carries TRBV20-1 and TRBJ1-2; D remains unclear. Germline loops: CDR1 DFQATT, CDR2 SNEGSKA (reference sequence). The CDR3 has 11 residues. V gave up 2 bases and J gave up 4 bases, with 5 bases separating them. As DNA, the CDR3 is TGCAGTGCTAGACGCTCCTATGGCTACACCTTC. Translation: CSARRSYGYTF.

A few counts support this clone. V usage is TRBV13 and J usage is TRBJ1-2, with D unresolved. Germline assignment: CDR1 PRHDT and CDR2 FYEKMQ (reference sequence). With 2 bases removed from V and 0 bases from J, the gap between germline ends came to 4 bases. The CDR3 is 13 amino acids. CDR3 amino acids: CASSLSPNYGYTF. The DNA of the CDR3 is TGTGCCAGCAGCTTATCCCCTAACTATGGCTACACCTTC.

The rearrangement joins TRBV7-9 to TRBJ2-3; no definite D call. Trimming cost V 3 bases and J 1 base, with 11 bases left between them. CDR3 length: 15 residues. Germline V gives CDR1 SEHNR, CDR2 FQNEAQ (reference sequence). The CDR3 is CASSFRKGGTDTQYF. The CDR3 nucleotides are TGTGCCAGCAGCTTCCGAAAGGGCGGCACAGATACGCAGTATTTT.

V gene TRBV11-1 combines with J gene TRBJ1-2, with D tentatively TRBD1 (5 bases). CDR3 length equals 16 residues. The V gene's germline CDR1 is SGHAT and CDR2 FQDESV (reference sequence). V lost 2 bases, J lost 2 bases, and 15 bases lay in between. CDR3 residues: CASSLSTRQGNYGYTF. The CDR3 nucleotides read TGTGCCAGCAGCTTAAGCACGAGGCAGGGAAACTATGGCTACACCTTC.

The chain recombines TRBV5-1 with TRBJ2-3, with 7 bases matching TRBD2. The CDR3 is made up of 14 amino acids. Germline assignment: CDR1 SGHRS and CDR2 YFSETQ. J lost 2 bases, V lost 5 bases, and 5 bases had no gene match. CDR3 amino acids: CASRRTRDTDTQYF. CDR3 in DNA: TGCGCCAGCAGGAGGACTAGGGACACAGATACGCAGTATTTT. The full variable domain, its missing parts supplied by reference TRBV5-1 and TRBJ2-3, is KAGVTQTPRYLIKTRGQQVTLSCSPISGHRSVSWYQQTPGQGLQFLFEYFSETQRNKGNFPGRFSGRQFSNSRSEMNVSTLELGDSALYLCASRRTRDTDTQYFGPGTRLTVL.

The chain carries TRBV5-1 and TRBJ2-7, with TRBD1 identical over 7 bases. Trimming took 0 bases from V and 2 from J; bases not matched to a gene: 2. The CDR3 is 14 amino acids. The germline CDR1 and CDR2 sequences are SGHRS and YFSETQ. The CDR3 sequence: CASSLGQGPYEQYF. The CDR3 DNA sequence: TGCGCCAGCAGCTTGGGACAGGGACCCTACGAGCAGTACTTC.

This clone was detected only a few times. V is TRBV9 and J is TRBJ1-1; no clear D. V lost 0 bases and J 1 base, leaving 4 bases between the germline ends. Germline lookup yields CDR1 SGDLS and CDR2 YYNGEE. The CDR3 length is 13 residues. The CDR3 DNA follows: TGTGCCAGCAGCGTAGTCCAGAACACTGAAGCTTTCTTT. Its translation: CASSVVQNTEAFF.